The sequence of this T cell receptor beta chain was determined in a study of beta chain features in type 1 diabetes. Study findings and constraints: Patients' naive, central memory and Treg TCRB repertoires seemed closer to one another than those of healthy donors. People with Type 1 diabetes carried modestly yet significantly shorter TCRB CDR3s in all four CD4+ subsets.

This clone came up a few times. No antigen is known for it. Other DNA sequences in this sample translate to the same CDR3. The J segment lost 7 bases and the V segment lost 2 bases, leaving 7 bases of the junction unmatched. Per germline, CDR1 KGHSH and CDR2 LQKENI. This CDR3 spans 14 amino acids. The investigators reverse transcribed all of the isolated RNA, so they sequenced expressed TCRB transcripts. The repertoire was sequenced with immunoSEQ multiplex PCR; TCRdb's copy has only in-frame clones and lacks some. The repertoire holds some 700,000 clones, with roughly an eighth as singletons. The sample was naive CD4+ T cells from blood. The rearrangement links TRBV18 to TRBJ2-7; 8 bases match TRBD1. This TCR came from a man in his late teens or twenties with type 1 diabetes. This CDR3 reads CASSPGQGAREQYF. CDR3 in DNA: TGTGCCAGCTCACCAGGCCAGGGGGCTAGGGAGCAGTACTTC.